A selection of T cell receptor beta chains follows, all from one sample in a study of radiotherapy plus CTLA-4 blockade in lung cancer. Using immunoSEQ multiplex PCR, the repertoire was profiled, and TCRdb retains in-frame clones only, with some absent. The data hold over 100,000 clones, with roughly 80% observed a single time. Specimen: peripheral blood, collected from a patient treated with radiotherapy plus ipilimumab. All receptors derive from a human donor with non-small cell lung cancer that progressed on radiotherapy plus ipilimumab. Some clones in this sample may be carry-over from other donors' samples. CDR3s include the opening cysteine and the closing phenylalanine or tryptophan. The order of the fields is clone size, V gene, D gene, J gene, CDR3 DNA, CDR3 protein. The D gene is left open where the match is weak. The listing skips clone size in some rows; elsewhere it reads once, few, many or a size class.

abundance: NA
v_gene: TRBV27
d_gene: NA
j_gene: TRBJ2-1
CDR3nt: TGTGCCAGCAGTTCCCCATTGACTCCGATTGATGAGCAGTTCTTC
CDR3aa: CASSSPLTPIDEQFF

abundance: few
v_gene: TRBV5-8
d_gene: TRBD2
j_gene: TRBJ2-5
CDR3nt: TGTGCCAGCAGCCTTGCGGGGGGATTGAGGGAGACCCAGTACTTC
CDR3aa: CASSLAGGLRETQYF

abundance: NA
v_gene: TRBV5-1
d_gene: TRBD2
j_gene: TRBJ2-5
CDR3nt: TGCGCCAGCAGCCGCACTCTAGCGGGCCAAGAGACCCAGTACTTC
CDR3aa: CASSRTLAGQETQYF

abundance: NA
v_gene: TRBV28
d_gene: TRBD1
j_gene: TRBJ1-4
CDR3nt: TGTGCCAGCAGTAGCACAGGGGTAGGCGAAAAACTGTTTTTT
CDR3aa: CASSSTGVGEKLFF

abundance: NA
v_gene: TRBV7-8
d_gene: NA
j_gene: TRBJ1-2
CDR3nt: TGTGCCAGCAGCCCCCTGACAGGTGCTAACTATGGCTACACCTTC
CDR3aa: CASSPLTGANYGYTF

abundance: NA
v_gene: TRBV7-2
d_gene: NA
j_gene: TRBJ2-7
CDR3nt: TGTGCCAGCAGCTTAGACCGAAGAGGACTATTAGATCGATCCGAGCAGTACTTC
CDR3aa: CASSLDRRGLLDRSEQYF

abundance: NA
v_gene: TRBV20-1
d_gene: NA
j_gene: TRBJ1-2
CDR3nt: TGCAGTGCTAAAGGGGTCTATGGCTACACCTTC
CDR3aa: CSAKGVYGYTF

abundance: NA
v_gene: TRBV9
d_gene: NA
j_gene: TRBJ2-7
CDR3nt: TGTGCCAGCAGCGTAGCTATTGATACCTACGAGCAGTACTTC
CDR3aa: CASSVAIDTYEQYF

abundance: NA
v_gene: TRBV18
d_gene: TRBD1
j_gene: TRBJ1-1
CDR3nt: TGTGCCAGCTCACCGGACAGGGGCACTGAAGCTTTCTTT
CDR3aa: CASSPDRGTEAFF

abundance: NA
v_gene: TRBV6-5
d_gene: TRBD1
j_gene: TRBJ2-5
CDR3nt: TGTGCCACCTGGGACAGGGTTTTGGAGACCCAGTACTTC
CDR3aa: CATWDRVLETQYF

abundance: few
v_gene: TRBV4-3
d_gene: TRBD1
j_gene: TRBJ1-3
CDR3nt: TGCGCCAGCAGCCCCGGGACAGACGGAAACACCATATATTTT
CDR3aa: CASSPGTDGNTIYF

abundance: few
v_gene: TRBV27
d_gene: NA
j_gene: TRBJ2-2
CDR3nt: TGTGCCAGCAGTTTCCTCACAGGGTACGACACCGGGGAGCTGTTTTTT
CDR3aa: CASSFLTGYDTGELFF

abundance: NA
v_gene: TRBV27
d_gene: TRBD2
j_gene: TRBJ2-5
CDR3nt: TGTGCCAGCAGTTATGGCGGGGGGGCGGGTGAGACCCAGTACTTC
CDR3aa: CASSYGGGAGETQYF

abundance: NA
v_gene: TRBV18
d_gene: NA
j_gene: TRBJ2-3
CDR3nt: TGTGCCAGCTCACCTACTTCGAACACAGATACGCAGTATTTT
CDR3aa: CASSPTSNTDTQYF

abundance: once
v_gene: TRBV6-5
d_gene: NA
j_gene: TRBJ1-1
CDR3nt: TGTGCCAGCAGTTACTGGGGCGGGGATATGGCCACTGAAGCTTTCTTT
CDR3aa: CASSYWGGDMATEAFF

abundance: NA
v_gene: TRBV7-6
d_gene: TRBD1
j_gene: TRBJ1-1
CDR3nt: TGTGCCAGCAGCCCACTGGACAGGGAGAACACTGAAGCTTTCTTT
CDR3aa: CASSPLDRENTEAFF

abundance: NA
v_gene: TRBV23-1
d_gene: NA
j_gene: TRBJ1-1
CDR3nt: TGCGCCAGCAGTCAACTGACAGAGAACACTGAAGCTTTCTTT
CDR3aa: CASSQLTENTEAFF

abundance: NA
v_gene: TRBV5-1
d_gene: TRBD2
j_gene: TRBJ2-7
CDR3nt: TGCGCCAGCAGTAATAGCGGGGGGGCCGACGAGCAGTACTTC
CDR3aa: CASSNSGGADEQYF

abundance: once
v_gene: TRBV6-5
d_gene: NA
j_gene: TRBJ1-2
CDR3nt: TGTGCCAGCGGGGATGGGGCAGGGCGTTATGGCTACACCTTC
CDR3aa: CASGDGAGRYGYTF

abundance: NA
v_gene: TRBV7-3
d_gene: NA
j_gene: TRBJ2-3
CDR3nt: TGTGCCAGCAGCCCCCAGGGGGGAGATACGCAGTATTTT
CDR3aa: CASSPQGGDTQYF

abundance: NA
v_gene: TRBV30
d_gene: NA
j_gene: TRBJ2-7
CDR3nt: TGTGCCTGGGGCGTAATCGCAGGCTCCTACGAGCAGTACTTC
CDR3aa: CAWGVIAGSYEQYF

abundance: NA
v_gene: TRBV10-3
d_gene: NA
j_gene: TRBJ2-7
CDR3nt: TGTGCCATCATGGACGCCCAGTTCAGTCACTACGAGCAGTACTTC
CDR3aa: CAIMDAQFSHYEQYF

abundance: once
v_gene: TRBV27
d_gene: NA
j_gene: TRBJ2-5
CDR3nt: TGTGCCAGCAGTCCCCGGGTAGTTGGGGGTCAAGAGACCCAGTACTTC
CDR3aa: CASSPRVVGGQETQYF

abundance: NA
v_gene: TRBV5-4
d_gene: NA
j_gene: TRBJ1-1
CDR3nt: TGTGCCAGCAGCCGAATGTGGACAGAAGCCCAACCCCAGGGCTTCTTT
CDR3aa: CASSRMWTEAQPQGFF

abundance: NA
v_gene: TRBV27
d_gene: TRBD2
j_gene: TRBJ2-1
CDR3nt: TGTGCCAGCAGTCCCTGGACTAGCGGGGCGTCCAATGAGCAGTTCTTC
CDR3aa: CASSPWTSGASNEQFF

abundance: NA
v_gene: TRBV11-3
d_gene: NA
j_gene: TRBJ2-1
CDR3nt: TGTGCCAGCAGCTCGCTAGGGGGTGAGCAGTTCTTC
CDR3aa: CASSSLGGEQFF

abundance: NA
v_gene: TRBV10-3
d_gene: NA
j_gene: TRBJ1-4
CDR3nt: TGTGCCATCAGTGACCTCGCGGCTAATGAAAAACTGTTTTTT
CDR3aa: CAISDLAANEKLFF

abundance: NA
v_gene: TRBV18
d_gene: NA
j_gene: TRBJ1-1
CDR3nt: TGTGCCAGCTCACCCGACGGGGAGTCGGACACTGAAGCTTTCTTT
CDR3aa: CASSPDGESDTEAFF

abundance: NA
v_gene: TRBV7-6
d_gene: NA
j_gene: TRBJ1-3
CDR3nt: TGTGCCAGCAGCTTATTCCGGAACTCTGGAAACACCATATATTTT
CDR3aa: CASSLFRNSGNTIYF

abundance: few
v_gene: TRBV6-1
d_gene: TRBD1
j_gene: TRBJ1-4
CDR3nt: TGTGCCAGCAGTCTAACAGGGGGCTTGAATGAAAAACTGTTTTTT
CDR3aa: CASSLTGGLNEKLFF

abundance: NA
v_gene: TRBV2
d_gene: NA
j_gene: TRBJ1-3
CDR3nt: TGTGCCAGCAGTGAAGGCTGGTTCGGGGTTTCCTCTGGAAACACCATATATTTT
CDR3aa: CASSEGWFGVSSGNTIYF

abundance: NA
v_gene: TRBV2
d_gene: NA
j_gene: TRBJ1-5
CDR3nt: TGTGCCAGCAGTGACCCGACAGTCGGCAATCAGCCCCAGCATTTT
CDR3aa: CASSDPTVGNQPQHF

abundance: NA
v_gene: TRBV10-2
d_gene: NA
j_gene: TRBJ2-2
CDR3nt: TGCGCCAGCAGTGAGTCGCCCTATACCGGGGAGCTGTTTTTT
CDR3aa: CASSESPYTGELFF

abundance: NA
v_gene: TRBV5-1
d_gene: NA
j_gene: TRBJ2-3
CDR3nt: TGCGCCAGCAGCTTGGGTCCCGGCGTAGATACGCAGTATTTT
CDR3aa: CASSLGPGVDTQYF

abundance: NA
v_gene: TRBV7-6
d_gene: TRBD2
j_gene: TRBJ2-1
CDR3nt: TGTGCCAGCAGCTCGCCCCCTGGACTAGCGGGGGGAGGCTCCTACAATGAGCAGTTCTTC
CDR3aa: CASSSPPGLAGGGSYNEQFF

abundance: NA
v_gene: TRBV6-4
d_gene: NA
j_gene: TRBJ2-7
CDR3nt: TGTGCCAGCAGGGGCAGGCTTTCCTACGAGCAGTACTTC
CDR3aa: CASRGRLSYEQYF